Described below is a single T cell receptor beta chain sequence and its context. The target antigen is unknown. The V and J ends lost 4 bases and 6 bases respectively, with 6 bases between them. The germline V gene has CDR1 SGHTA and CDR2 FQGTGA. CDR3 length: 12 residues. Libraries were prepared by immunoSEQ multiplex PCR; TCRdb keeps only in-frame clonotypes and omits some of them. The sample lists 77,000 or so clones, roughly 79% occurring once. The sample originates from a study of vaccination effects on CD4 cells after COVID-19. The study's findings and limits: Both infection-induced and vaccine-induced clones contracted markedly at late post-vaccination timepoints. Healthy vaccinees' vaccine-induced clones included only 1 of 255 cross-reacting with common cold coronaviruses.

In the ViraFEST assay, antigen-specific CD4+ clonotypes were identified by expansion after peptide-pool stimulation. With approximately 10 days of culture completed, CD4+ T cells were isolated. Prior SARS-CoV-2 infection was absent in the vaccine recipients, as shown by negative nucleocapsid antibodies. A half-volume exchange with IL-2 medium occurred on days 3 and 7. The receptor was derived from a human donor who received a COVID-19 vaccine. The J gene is TRBJ2-2, the V gene TRBV7-3, with D uncertain. The sequencing used CD4+ T cells from PBMCs cultured with SARS-CoV-2 spike peptides, collected before COVID-19 vaccination. The CDR3 sequence: CASSSFPGELFF. In DNA form, the CDR3 reads TGTGCCAGCAGCTCCTTCCCCGGGGAGCTGTTTTTT.